This is a list of T cell receptor beta chains from one sample in a study of beta chain features in type 1 diabetes. TCRdb keeps only in-frame clones here, not all; method: immunoSEQ multiplex PCR. Among about 470,000 clones listed, approximately 28% were seen once. Sequenced sample: naive CD4+ T cells from blood. The receptors come from a man younger than 35 in good health. CDR3s include the opening cysteine and the closing phenylalanine or tryptophan. The order of the fields is CDR3 length, clone size, J gene, D gene, V gene, CDR3 DNA, CDR3 protein. D genes are given only for firm matches. Only some rows state a clone size, as once, few, many or a class for expanded clones.

13 | NA | TRBJ1-2 | NA | TRBV7-9 | TGTGCCAGCAGCTTAAGACTGAACTATGGCTACACCTTC | CASSLRLNYGYTF
14 | few | TRBJ2-2 | TRBD1 | TRBV29-1 | TGCAGCGTTGAAGCGACAGGGTGGACCGGGGAGCTGTTTTTT | CSVEATGWTGELFF
14 | NA | TRBJ2-7 | NA | TRBV5-1 | TGCGCCAGCAGCTCTTTGACAGGAACTTACGAGCAGTACTTC | CASSSLTGTYEQYF
13 | NA | TRBJ2-4 | NA | TRBV30 | TGTGCCTGGAGTCCCCTTCGGGGGAGCATTCAGTACTTC | CAWSPLRGSIQYF
17 | NA | TRBJ2-1 | NA | TRBV5-6 | TGTGCCAGCAGCCCGGAAGGTCGGCCAAGCTCCTACAATGAGCAGTTCTTC | CASSPEGRPSSYNEQFF
14 | few | TRBJ1-1 | NA | TRBV30 | TGTGCCTGGAACCCAGCAGGGCCGATGTCGGAAGCTTTCTTT | CAWNPAGPMSEAFF
15 | NA | TRBJ2-7 | NA | TRBV21-1 | TGTGCCAGCAGCAAAGGGTCCCTGCGCTCCTACGAGCAGTACTTC | CASSKGSLRSYEQYF
14 | NA | TRBJ2-6 | NA | TRBV13 | TGTGCCAGCAGCACGGGGTACGGGGCCAACGTCCTGACTTTC | CASSTGYGANVLTF
14 | few | TRBJ2-5 | NA | TRBV29-1 | TGCAGCTCCGTAGGGGGAGTCCCGGGAGAGACCCAGTACTTC | CSSVGGVPGETQYF
15 | NA | TRBJ2-1 | TRBD2 | TRBV4-2 | TGTGCCAGCAGCCAAGCTAGCGGGGTTTACAATGAGCAGTTCTTC | CASSQASGVYNEQFF
13 | NA | TRBJ2-3 | TRBD1 | TRBV7-9 | TGTGCCAGCAGCTTAAGGGACAGAGATACGCAGTATTTT | CASSLRDRDTQYF
13 | NA | TRBJ1-2 | NA | TRBV9 | TGTGCCAGCAGCGTGGAACAGGGCTTTGGCTACACCTTC | CASSVEQGFGYTF
12 | NA | TRBJ2-5 | NA | TRBV30 | TGTGCCTGGAGTGTCAGGGGCATGACCCAGTACTTC | CAWSVRGMTQYF
13 | few | TRBJ2-7 | TRBD1 | TRBV25-1 | TGTGCCGTTTCACGGACAGGATCCTACGAGCAGTACTTC | CAVSRTGSYEQYF
14 | NA | TRBJ2-7 | TRBD1 | TRBV7-2 | TGTGCCAGCAGCTTCAAGGGACAGGGTCACGGACAGTACTTC | CASSFKGQGHGQYF
11 | few | TRBJ2-7 | NA | TRBV10-3 | TGTGCCATCAGTGGTAACTACGAGCAGTACTTC | CAISGNYEQYF
17 | NA | TRBJ2-6 | TRBD1 | TRBV7-2 | TGTGCCAGCAGCGCAGGGGACAGCCACTCTGGGGCCAACGTCCTGACTTTC | CASSAGDSHSGANVLTF
12 | few | TRBJ2-1 | NA | TRBV30 | TGTGCCTGGAGTCCTACTCGGAATGAGCAGTTCTTC | CAWSPTRNEQFF
15 | NA | TRBJ1-3 | NA | TRBV2 | TGTGCCAGCAGTGACCGGGTAAGGCCTGGAAACACCATATATTTT | CASSDRVRPGNTIYF
16 | few | TRBJ2-7 | TRBD2 | TRBV15 | TGTGCCACCAGCAGTCCTATCCTAGCGGGAAAGGGAGAGCAGTACTTC | CATSSPILAGKGEQYF
12 | NA | TRBJ2-3 | TRBD2 | TRBV29-1 | TGCAGCGTTGATCGGGGGGAGGATACGCAGTATTTT | CSVDRGEDTQYF
14 | few | TRBJ2-3 | NA | TRBV5-1 | TGCGCCAGCAGGGCGGACAGTAGCACAGATACGCAGTATTTT | CASRADSSTDTQYF
15 | few | TRBJ2-1 | TRBD2 | TRBV19 | TGTGCCAGTACCCCTTGGGGGGAGGGCCTCGATGAGCAGTTCTTC | CASTPWGEGLDEQFF
12 | NA | TRBJ2-3 | NA | TRBV2 | TGTGCCAGCAGTGAAGGTTTGGTCCTAGGGTATTTT | CASSEGLVLGYF
14 | few | TRBJ2-5 | NA | TRBV25-1 | TGTGCCAGCAGTGAGGTTCAGGGCCAGGAGACCCAGTACTTC | CASSEVQGQETQYF
12 | few | TRBJ2-7 | NA | TRBV5-1 | TGCGCCAGCAGCTATACACCCTACGAGCAGTACTTC | CASSYTPYEQYF
14 | few | TRBJ2-5 | NA | TRBV4-1 | TGCGCCAGCAGTCCTAGGACAGTTCAAGAGACCCAGTACTTC | CASSPRTVQETQYF
15 | NA | TRBJ2-3 | NA | TRBV5-1 | TGCGCCAGCAGCCGTCGCCCTCAAAGCACAGATACGCAGTATTTT | CASSRRPQSTDTQYF
14 | NA | TRBJ2-7 | TRBD2 | TRBV5-6 | TGTGCCAGCAGCCCCAGCGGGAGCTCCTACGAGCAGTACTTC | CASSPSGSSYEQYF